The clone carrying this TCR beta chain was seen at least ten times. The data were taken from a study of beta chain features in type 1 diabetes. After removal of 4 bases from V and 7 bases from J, the junction contained 7 bases not matched to a gene. This CDR3 comprises 16 residues. Germline loops: CDR1 SGHTA, CDR2 FQGNSA. Investigators reverse transcribed all isolated RNA, so they sequenced expressed TCRB transcripts. Using immunoSEQ multiplex PCR, the repertoire was profiled, and TCRdb retains in-frame clones only, with some absent. The sample records hundreds of thousands of clones, 14% being singletons.

The chain is built from TRBV7-2 and TRBJ2-5; the match to TRBD2 covers 15 bases. The specimen was central memory CD4+ T cells from blood. This TCR was sampled from a man aged 30-40 years in good health. CDR3 bases: TGTGCCAGCAGCTCTGGGACTAGCGGGAGGCTGGGGACCCAGTACTTC. The encoded protein is CASSSGTSGRLGTQYF.